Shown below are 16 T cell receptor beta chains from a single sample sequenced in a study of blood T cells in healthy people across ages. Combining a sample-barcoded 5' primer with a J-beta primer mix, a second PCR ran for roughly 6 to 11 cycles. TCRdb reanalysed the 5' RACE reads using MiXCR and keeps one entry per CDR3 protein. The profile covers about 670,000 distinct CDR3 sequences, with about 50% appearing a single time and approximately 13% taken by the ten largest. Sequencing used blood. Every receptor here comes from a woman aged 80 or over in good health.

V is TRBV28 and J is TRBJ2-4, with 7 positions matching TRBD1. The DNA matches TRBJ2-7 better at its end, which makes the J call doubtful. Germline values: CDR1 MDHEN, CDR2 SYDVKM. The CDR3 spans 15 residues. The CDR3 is CASRPEGAKLREQYF. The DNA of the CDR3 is TGTGCCAGCAGACCTGAGGGGGCAAAGTTACGCGAGCAGTACTTC.

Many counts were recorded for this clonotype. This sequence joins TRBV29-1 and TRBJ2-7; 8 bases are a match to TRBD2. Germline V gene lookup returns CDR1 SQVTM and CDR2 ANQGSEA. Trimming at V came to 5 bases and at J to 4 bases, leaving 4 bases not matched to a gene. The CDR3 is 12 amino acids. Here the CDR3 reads CSVRAGGYEQYF. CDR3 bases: TGCAGCGTTAGGGCGGGAGGTTACGAGCAGTACTTC.

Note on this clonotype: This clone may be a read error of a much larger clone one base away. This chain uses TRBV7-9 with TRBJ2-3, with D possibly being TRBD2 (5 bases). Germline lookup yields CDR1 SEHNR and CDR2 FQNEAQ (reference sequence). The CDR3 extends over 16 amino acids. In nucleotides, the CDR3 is TGTACCAGCAGCTTGTTCGGCGGGCAATACACAGATACGCAGTATTTT. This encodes CTSSLFGGQYTDTQYF. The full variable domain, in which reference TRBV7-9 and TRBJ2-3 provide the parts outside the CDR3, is DTGVSQNPRHKITKRGQNVTFRCDPISEHNRLYWYRQTLGQGPEFLTYFQNEAQLEKSRLLSDRFSAERPKGSFSTLEIQRTEQGDSAMYLCTSSLFGGQYTDTQYFGPGTRLTVL.

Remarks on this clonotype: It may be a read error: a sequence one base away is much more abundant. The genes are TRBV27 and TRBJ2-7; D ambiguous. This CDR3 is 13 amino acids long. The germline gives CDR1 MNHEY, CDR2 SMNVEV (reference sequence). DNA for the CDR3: TGTACCAGCAGTTCCTGGGGCTCCTACGAGCAGTACTTC. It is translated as CTSSSWGSYEQYF.

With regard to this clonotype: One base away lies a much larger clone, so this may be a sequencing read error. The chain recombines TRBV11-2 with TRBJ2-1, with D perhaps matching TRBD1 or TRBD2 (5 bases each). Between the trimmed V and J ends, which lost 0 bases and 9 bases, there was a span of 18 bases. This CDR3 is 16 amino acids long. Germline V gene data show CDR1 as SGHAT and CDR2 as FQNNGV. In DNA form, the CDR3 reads TGTGCCAGCAGCTTAGATCTGGTAAGGGTTGGGGGTGAGCAGTTCTTC. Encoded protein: CASSLDLVRVGGEQFF.

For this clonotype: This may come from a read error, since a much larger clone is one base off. This chain's CDR3 is CASSYKVQRENNEQYF. The CDR3 DNA reads TGTGCCAGCAGTTACAAGGTCCAGCGGGAAAACAATGAGCAGTACTTC. The chain employs TRBV6-6 and TRBJ2-7; TRBD2 agrees at 7 bases. Trimming at V came to 2 bases and at J to 7 bases, leaving 14 bases not matched to a gene. Germline assignment: CDR1 MNHNY and CDR2 SVGAGI (reference sequence). The CDR3 length is 16 residues.

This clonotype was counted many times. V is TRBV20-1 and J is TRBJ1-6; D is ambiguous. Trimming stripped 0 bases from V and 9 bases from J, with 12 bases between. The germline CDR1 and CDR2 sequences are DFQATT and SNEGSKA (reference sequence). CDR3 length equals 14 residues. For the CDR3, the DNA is TGCAGTGCTAGAGATCTTCGGGGTAGTTCACCCCTCCACTTT. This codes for CSARDLRGSSPLHF.

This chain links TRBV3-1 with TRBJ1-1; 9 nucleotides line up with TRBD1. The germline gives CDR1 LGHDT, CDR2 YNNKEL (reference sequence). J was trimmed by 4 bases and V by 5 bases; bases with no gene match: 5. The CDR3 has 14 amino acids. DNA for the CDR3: TGTGCCAGCAGCGCACAGGGGGCTGTCACTGAAGCTTTCTTT. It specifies CASSAQGAVTEAFF. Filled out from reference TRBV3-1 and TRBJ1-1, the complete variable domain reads DTAVSQTPKYLVTQMGNDKSIKCEQNLGHDTMYWYKQDSKKFLKIMFSYNNKELIINETVPNRFSPKSPDKAHLNLHINSLELGDSAVYFCASSAQGAVTEAFFGQGTRLTVV.

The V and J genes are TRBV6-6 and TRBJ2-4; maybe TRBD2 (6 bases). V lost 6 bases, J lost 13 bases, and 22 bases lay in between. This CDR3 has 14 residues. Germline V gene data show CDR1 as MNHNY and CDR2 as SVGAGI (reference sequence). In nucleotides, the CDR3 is TGTGCCAGCAGGAGCCGGGACTTCCCATGGGGGCAGTACTTC. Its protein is CASRSRDFPWGQYF.

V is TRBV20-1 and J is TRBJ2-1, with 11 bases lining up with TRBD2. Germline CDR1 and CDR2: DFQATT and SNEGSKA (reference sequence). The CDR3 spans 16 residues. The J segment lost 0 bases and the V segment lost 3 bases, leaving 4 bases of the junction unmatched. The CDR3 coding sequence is TGCAGTGCTAGCACTAGCGGGGGTTACTCCTACAATGAGCAGTTCTTC. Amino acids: CSASTSGGYSYNEQFF.

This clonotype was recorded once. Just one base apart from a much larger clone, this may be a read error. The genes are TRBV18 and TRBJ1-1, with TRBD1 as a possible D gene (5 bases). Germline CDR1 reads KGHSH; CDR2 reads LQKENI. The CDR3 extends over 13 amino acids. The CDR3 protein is CAGSPPIGQEAFF. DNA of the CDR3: TGTGCCGGCTCACCACCAATAGGACAAGAAGCTTTCTTT. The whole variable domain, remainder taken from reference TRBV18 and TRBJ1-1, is NAGVMQNPRHLVRRRGQEARLRCSPMKGHSHVYWYRQLPEEGLKFMVYLQKENIIDESGMPKERFSAEFPKEGPSILRIQQVVRGDSAAYFCAGSPPIGQEAFFGQGTRLTVV.

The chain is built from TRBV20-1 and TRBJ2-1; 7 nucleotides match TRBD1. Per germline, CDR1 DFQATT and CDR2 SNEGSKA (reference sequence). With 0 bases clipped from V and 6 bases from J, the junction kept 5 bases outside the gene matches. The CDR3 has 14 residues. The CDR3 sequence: CSARDWDSANEQFF. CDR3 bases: TGCAGTGCTAGAGATTGGGACAGCGCCAATGAGCAGTTCTTC.

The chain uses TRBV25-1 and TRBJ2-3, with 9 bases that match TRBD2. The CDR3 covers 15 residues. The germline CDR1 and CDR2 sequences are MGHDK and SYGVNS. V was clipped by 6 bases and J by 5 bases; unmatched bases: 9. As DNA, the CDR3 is TGTGCCAGCAGCGGGGCGGGAGGGCCTATAGATACGCAGTATTTT. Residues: CASSGAGGPIDTQYF.

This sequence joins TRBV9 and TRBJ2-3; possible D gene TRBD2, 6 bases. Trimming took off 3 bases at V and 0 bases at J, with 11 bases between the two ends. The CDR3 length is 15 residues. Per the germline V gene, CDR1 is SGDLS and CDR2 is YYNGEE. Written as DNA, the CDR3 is TGTGCCAGCAGCGCCGCGGGGACTAGCACAGATACGCAGTATTTT. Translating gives CASSAAGTSTDTQYF.

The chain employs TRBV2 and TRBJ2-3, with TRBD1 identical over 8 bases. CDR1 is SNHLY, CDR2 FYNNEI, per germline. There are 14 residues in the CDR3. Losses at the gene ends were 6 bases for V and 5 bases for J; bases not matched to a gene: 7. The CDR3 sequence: CASSAGQGEDTQYF. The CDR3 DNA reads TGTGCCAGCAGCGCCGGACAGGGTGAAGATACGCAGTATTTT.

For the CDR3, the DNA is TGCAGTGCCACCGCCGGGACTAGCGGCACAGATACGCAGTATTTT. It codes for CSATAGTSGTDTQYF. The rearrangement links TRBV20-1 to TRBJ2-3; 10 bases map to TRBD2. The V and J ends lost 6 bases and 1 base, in that order; junction bases with no gene match: 7. Germline V gives CDR1 DFQATT, CDR2 SNEGSKA (reference sequence). The CDR3 is 15 amino acids.